These 17 T cell receptor beta chains came from one sample sequenced in a study of PD-1 blockade in mismatch repair-deficient tumors (dated by TCRdb to 2016 to 2017). Library preparation used the immunoSEQ multiplex PCR assay. This immuneACCESS table, as held by TCRdb, lists in-frame sequences with V and J called but not all clones. Of the missing ones, under half trace to an unresolved V gene in checked studies; the others have no known cause. In this sample the table shows 40,000 to 60,000 clones, more than 65% of which occur a single time. The top ten clonotypes cover roughly 8% of the sample. Sequences were derived from peripheral blood, sampled roughly 21 weeks after starting pembrolizumab. These receptors were taken from an adult with mismatch repair-deficient cancer.

The V gene is TRBV19, the J gene TRBJ2-7, with 11 nucleotides matching TRBD1. The CDR3 is made up of 14 amino acids. J gave up 6 bases and V 10 bases, and 11 bases lay outside the gene matches. In germline, CDR1 is LNHDA, CDR2 SQIVND (reference sequence). Here the CDR3 DNA reads TGTGCCACCAAGATAGGACAGGGGGCCGTCGAGCAGTACTTC. Its protein is CATKIGQGAVEQYF.

V is TRBV27 and J is TRBJ1-1; D unclear. CDR1 and CDR2 (germline): MNHEY, SMNVEV (reference sequence). Trimming pared 5 bases from V and 6 bases from J, leaving 10 bases between. The CDR3 is 12 amino acids. The CDR3 coding sequence is TGTGCCAGCAGTCCTCGCGGGGCTGAAGCTTTCTTT. Encoded protein: CASSPRGAEAFF.

The rearrangement uses TRBV18 and TRBJ1-1, with D possibly TRBD1 on 5 matching bases. CDR3 length equals 16 residues. Deletions cut 1 base from V and 4 bases from J, with 16 bases between. The V gene's germline CDR1 is KGHSH and CDR2 LQKENI. CDR3 coding DNA: TGTGCCAGCTCACCACGAGAGGGCCAGGGTAGCACTGAAGCTTTCTTT. As protein: CASSPREGQGSTEAFF.

The chain employs TRBV11-3 and TRBJ1-1, with D uncertain. Trimming cost V 3 bases and J 4 bases, with 12 bases left between them. The germline V gene has CDR1 SGHNT and CDR2 YENEEA. This CDR3 comprises 14 residues. CDR3 sequence: CASSFDGRGTEAFF. In DNA, the CDR3 is TGTGCCAGCAGCTTTGACGGACGAGGCACTGAAGCTTTCTTT.

This rearrangement joins TRBV6-5 to TRBJ1-1, with D unclear. The CDR3 extends over 11 amino acids. With 5 bases removed from V and 3 bases from J, the gap between germline ends came to 4 bases. Germline V gene sequence: CDR1 MNHEY, CDR2 SVGAGI. The CDR3 DNA reads TGTGCCAGCAGTATGTACACTGAAGCTTTCTTT. Its protein is CASSMYTEAFF.

The sample holds one count of this clone. The V and J genes are TRBV27 and TRBJ2-1, with 8 bases that match TRBD1. CDR1 MNHEY and CDR2 SMNVEV come from the germline V gene (reference sequence). The length of the CDR3 is 15 residues. V trimming: 8 bases; J trimming: 1 base; junction bases outside the gene matches: 7. The CDR3 DNA follows: TGTGCCAGCGGGGAGACAGGGGATTCCTACAATGAGCAGTTCTTC. Translated, it gives CASGETGDSYNEQFF.

V is TRBV18 and J is TRBJ1-2; D gene ambiguous. CDR1 and CDR2 (germline): KGHSH, LQKENI. Trimming removed 2 bases from V and 5 bases from J, with 12 bases in between. The CDR3 length is 14 residues. The CDR3: CASSPVSGIYGYTF. The CDR3 coding sequence is TGTGCCAGCTCACCAGTCTCCGGGATATATGGCTACACCTTC.

The chain employs TRBV7-9 and TRBJ2-2, with 9 bases aligning to TRBD1. This CDR3 is built from 17 residues. CDR1 SEHNR and CDR2 FQNEAQ come from the germline V gene (reference sequence). The V and J ends lost 5 bases and 0 bases, in that order; junction bases with no gene match: 7. In nucleotides, the CDR3 is TGTGCCAGCAGCCACCCGGGACAGGGATCGAACACCGGGGAGCTGTTTTTT. This gives the protein CASSHPGQGSNTGELFF.

The chain joins TRBV5-1 to TRBJ1-1; TRBD1 might be the D (6 bases). Trimming cost V 4 bases and J 2 bases, with 12 bases left between them. Germline loops: CDR1 SGHRS, CDR2 YFSETQ. This CDR3 comprises 14 residues. The CDR3 region has the DNA TGCGCCAGCAGCGCCGGACAGCTCAACACTGAAGCTTTCTTT. Translated, it gives CASSAGQLNTEAFF.

The sample holds a few counts of this clone. The chain employs TRBV7-8 and TRBJ2-4, with D uncertain. Germline lookup yields CDR1 SGHVS and CDR2 FQNEAQ. The CDR3 extends over 12 amino acids. V was shortened by 5 bases and J by 6 bases, with 8 bases between the two germline ends. The CDR3 sequence: CASSPELNIQYF. CDR3 in DNA: TGTGCCAGCAGCCCCGAACTAAACATTCAGTACTTC.

The rearrangement uses TRBV19 and TRBJ2-5, with D possibly TRBD2 on 7 matching bases. Deletions cut 8 bases from V and 4 bases from J, with 14 bases between. The V gene's germline CDR1 is LNHDA and CDR2 SQIVND (reference sequence). This CDR3 region has 13 residues. CDR3 coding DNA: TGTGCCAGTGGGGGGGGCTTTGGAGAGACCCAGTACTTC. It is translated as CASGGGFGETQYF. The whole variable domain, remainder taken from reference TRBV19 and TRBJ2-5, is DGGITQSPKYLFRKEGQNVTLSCEQNLNHDAMYWYRQDPGQGLRLIYYSQIVNDFQKGDIAEGYSVSREKKESFPLTVTSAQKNPTAFYLCASGGGFGETQYFGPGTRLLVL.

This chain uses TRBV12-5 with TRBJ2-5, with D perhaps matching TRBD1 (6 bases). Per the germline V gene, CDR1 is LGHNT and CDR2 is FRNRAP. CDR3 size: 12 residues. The V and J ends lost 7 bases and 5 bases respectively, with 11 bases between them. CDR3 protein: CASALRGETQYF. The CDR3 DNA reads as TGTGCTAGTGCCCTCAGGGGTGAGACCCAGTACTTC.

The chain has TRBV11-3 and TRBJ1-1, with D possibly being TRBD1 (5 bases). Trimming removed 8 bases from V and 4 bases from J, with 11 bases in between. The CDR3 is 12 amino acids. Per germline, CDR1 SGHNT and CDR2 YENEEA. Here the CDR3 reads CASQSGPTEAFF. CDR3 DNA: TGTGCCAGCCAGTCAGGGCCCACTGAAGCTTTCTTT.

The chain carries TRBV7-2 and TRBJ2-7; no clear D gene. Trimming pared 1 base from V and 9 bases from J, leaving 16 bases between. This CDR3 is 14 amino acids long. Per germline, CDR1 SGHTA and CDR2 FQGNSA. In DNA form, the CDR3 reads TGTGCCAGCAGCTTAGGTGGGGAACTACGTGTGCAGTACTTC. It yields the protein CASSLGGELRVQYF.

This chain uses TRBV30 with TRBJ1-1, with D perhaps TRBD1 (6 bases). This CDR3 is built from 13 residues. From germline, CDR1 is GTSNPN and CDR2 SVGIG (reference sequence). Trimming stripped 3 bases from V and 4 bases from J, with 12 bases between. This CDR3 reads CAWRKLGGTEAFF. DNA for the CDR3: TGTGCCTGGAGGAAGCTAGGGGGCACTGAAGCTTTCTTT. Filled out from reference TRBV30 and TRBJ1-1, the complete variable domain reads SQTIHQWPATLVQPVGSPLSLECTVEGTSNPNLYWYRQAAGRGLQLLFYSVGIGQISSEVPQNLSASRPQDRQFILSSKKLLLSDSGFYLCAWRKLGGTEAFFGQGTRLTVV.

This clone turned up a few times. The chain is built from TRBV5-4 and TRBJ2-7, with D possibly being TRBD2 (5 bases). Per the germline V gene, CDR1 is SGHNT and CDR2 is YYREEE (reference sequence). V lost 4 bases to trimming and J lost 9 bases, with 14 bases between them. The CDR3 loop spans 12 amino acids. CDR3 in DNA: TGTGCCAGCAGCCATCCGGACTCAGGGCAGTACTTC. Protein: CASSHPDSGQYF.

The genes are TRBV6-5 and TRBJ1-5; D gene uncertain. Deletions cut 0 bases from V and 3 bases from J, with 9 bases between. Germline CDR1 and CDR2: MNHEY and SVGAGI. This CDR3 has 15 amino acids. The CDR3 is CASSYSSRTNQPQHF. The CDR3 DNA follows: TGTGCCAGCAGTTACTCTTCACGGACCAATCAGCCCCAGCATTTT.